This entry lists 24 T cell receptor beta chains sequenced from one sample in a study of blood T cell repertoires in COVID-19. TCRdb's copy holds only in-frame clones and misses some; the assay was immunoSEQ multiplex PCR. This sample yields under 200,000 clones, of which around nine tenths are seen a single time; roughly 3% belongs to the top ten. The sample was peripheral blood. The receptors originated from a man between 70 and 80 years old with acute or convalescent COVID-19.

The chain carries TRBV7-9 and TRBJ2-2; 8 nucleotides agree with TRBD1. The J segment lost 4 bases and the V segment lost 3 bases, leaving 4 bases of the junction unmatched. Germline V gene data show CDR1 as SEHNR and CDR2 as FQNEAQ (reference sequence). This CDR3 is 15 amino acids long. The CDR3 here is CASSLATGGTGELFF. The CDR3 DNA reads TGTGCCAGCAGCTTGGCCACAGGGGGCACCGGGGAGCTGTTTTTT.

The V call is TRBV28, the J call TRBJ1-1, with a tentative D call TRBD1 (5 bases). Trimming shortened V by 3 bases and J by 12 bases, and 17 bases separated the two germline ends. From germline, CDR1 is MDHEN and CDR2 SYDVKM. This CDR3 region has 13 residues. The CDR3 here is CASSFGARVVTFF. CDR3 coding DNA: TGTGCCAGCAGTTTTGGGGCCAGGGTCGTGACTTTCTTT. The full variable domain, in which reference TRBV28 and TRBJ1-1 provide the parts outside the CDR3, is DVKVTQSSRYLVKRTGEKVFLECVQDMDHENMFWYRQDPGLGLRLIYFSYDVKMKEKGDIPEGYSVSREKKERFSLILESASTNQTSMYLCASSFGARVVTFFGQGTRLTVV.

The V call is TRBV7-9, the J call TRBJ1-5; no clear D gene. CDR3 length equals 16 residues. Per the germline V gene, CDR1 is SEHNR and CDR2 is FQNEAQ (reference sequence). The ends were cut back, 1 base at V and 0 bases at J, with 10 bases in the middle. The CDR3 DNA is TGTGCCAGCAGCTTAGGGTCCAGTAATAGCAATCAGCCCCAGCATTTT. It is translated as CASSLGSSNSNQPQHF.

The chain is built from TRBV2 and TRBJ2-7; 7 positions match TRBD2. The CDR3 covers 14 residues. CDR1 and CDR2 from the germline V gene are SNHLY and FYNNEI. V trimming: 6 bases; J trimming: 2 bases; junction bases outside the gene matches: 7. The CDR3 here is CASSEMGGTYEQYF. In DNA, the CDR3 is TGTGCCAGCAGCGAGATGGGGGGGACCTACGAGCAGTACTTC.

The CDR3 bases are TGTGCCAGCAGCCAAGGGGGGGAAGTTAATCAGCCCCAGCATTTT. It is translated as CASSQGGEVNQPQHF. The J gene is TRBJ1-5, the V gene TRBV4-2; D might be TRBD1 (5 bases). Germline loops: CDR1 LGHNA, CDR2 YNFKEQ. V was clipped by 1 base and J by 4 bases, with 11 bases between them. CDR3 length: 15 amino acids.

The chain has TRBV3-1 (or the pseudogene TRBV3-2) and TRBJ2-1, with 8 bases aligning to TRBD2. CDR1 is LGHDT, CDR2 YNNKEL, per germline (reference sequence). This CDR3 is built from 16 residues. V was clipped by 0 bases and J by 7 bases; unmatched bases: 8. CDR3 DNA: TGTGCCAGCAGCCAAGAAGGCGGGGGGCGACGAAATGAGCAGTTCTTC. Protein sequence: CASSQEGGGRRNEQFF.

The count of this clone is one. The chain employs TRBV4-1 and TRBJ1-1, with 10 nucleotides matching TRBD1. V lost 0 bases to trimming and J lost 6 bases; unmatched junction nucleotides: 7. CDR3 length equals 16 residues. Germline CDR1 reads MGHRA; CDR2 reads YSYEKL. The CDR3 bases are TGCGCCAGCAGCCAAGAGGGGGGACAGGGGCGCGCTGAAGCTTTCTTT. It translates to CASSQEGGQGRAEAFF.

V and J are TRBV6-5 and TRBJ1-1; possibly TRBD1 for D (6 bases). CDR1 is MNHEY and CDR2 is SVGAGI in the germline V gene. The V and J ends lost 6 bases and 11 bases respectively, with 16 bases between them. This CDR3 has 12 amino acids. CDR3 sequence (DNA): TGTGCCAGCAGAAAGAGGGGGGAGGGCGCTTTCTTT. It encodes CASRKRGEGAFF.

The J gene is TRBJ1-6, the V gene TRBV19; D uncertain. Between the trimmed V and J ends, which lost 8 bases and 8 bases, there was a span of 13 bases. Looked up from germline, CDR1 is LNHDA and CDR2 is SQIVND (reference sequence). The CDR3 runs to 13 residues. Written as DNA, the CDR3 is TGTGCCAGTCAGTCCTCCAACCATTCACCCCTCCACTTT. Its translation: CASQSSNHSPLHF.

The chain has TRBV4-1 and TRBJ2-7, with 9 bases fitting TRBD1. The V and J ends lost 4 bases and 4 bases, in that order; junction bases with no gene match: 8. CDR3 length: 15 residues. The germline V gene encodes CDR1 MGHRA and CDR2 YSYEKL. This chain's CDR3 is CASSLRTGAVYEQYF. CDR3 coding DNA: TGCGCCAGCAGCCTTAGGACAGGGGCAGTATACGAGCAGTACTTC.

This clone was seen more than once but under ten times. The chain employs TRBV28 and TRBJ2-1; the D is unclear. The CDR3 has 15 residues. The V end was cut by 3 bases, the J end by 2 bases, with 11 bases between. Per germline, CDR1 MDHEN and CDR2 SYDVKM. The CDR3 protein is CASSLTHYTYNEQFF. DNA of the CDR3: TGTGCCAGCAGTTTGACTCATTATACCTACAATGAGCAGTTCTTC.

The rearrangement joins TRBV4-2 to TRBJ1-6, with 10 bases aligning to TRBD1. Germline CDR1 reads LGHNA; CDR2 reads YNFKEQ. J was trimmed by 10 bases and V by 0 bases; bases with no gene match: 12. The CDR3 covers 18 residues. The CDR3 here is CASSQDPFDRGRESPLHF. In DNA, the CDR3 is TGTGCCAGCAGCCAAGATCCATTTGACAGGGGGCGTGAGTCACCCCTCCACTTT.

V is TRBV5-1 and J is TRBJ1-2; perhaps TRBD1 as D (6 bases). V lost 7 bases to trimming and J lost 5 bases, with 15 bases between them. The CDR3 contains 13 residues. CDR1 and CDR2 (germline): SGHRS, YFSETQ. The DNA for the CDR3 is TGCGCCAGCGGGGGCGGTGATTATTATGGCTACACCTTC. It translates to CASGGGDYYGYTF. Filled out from reference TRBV5-1 and TRBJ1-2, the complete variable domain reads KAGVTQTPRYLIKTRGQQVTLSCSPISGHRSVSWYQQTPGQGLQFLFEYFSETQRNKGNFPGRFSGRQFSNSRSEMNVSTLELGDSALYLCASGGGDYYGYTFGSGTRLTVV.

This clone appeared a single time. V gene TRBV30 combines with J gene TRBJ2-3; 7 nucleotides line up with TRBD2. Germline V gene lookup returns CDR1 GTSNPN and CDR2 SVGIG (reference sequence). This CDR3 is 14 amino acids long. V trimming: 1 base; J trimming: 4 bases; junction bases outside the gene matches: 5. The CDR3: CAWSGTSESDTQYF. The DNA for the CDR3 is TGTGCCTGGAGTGGGACTAGTGAATCAGATACGCAGTATTTT.

The J gene is TRBJ2-1, the V gene TRBV7-9; D is possibly TRBD1 (6 bases). The germline V gene encodes CDR1 SEHNR and CDR2 FQNEAQ (reference sequence). Trimming left V 5 bases short and J 8 bases short, with 16 bases between. The CDR3 length is 14 residues. The CDR3 region is CASSGRTGLHEQFF. DNA of the CDR3: TGTGCCAGCAGCGGCAGAACAGGGTTACATGAGCAGTTCTTC.

This chain connects TRBV6-5 to TRBJ2-5, with 9 positions matching TRBD1. Germline V gene data show CDR1 as MNHEY and CDR2 as SVGAGI. The V gene end was trimmed by 4 bases and the J gene end by 5 bases; junction bases not matched to a gene: 11. The CDR3 loop spans 16 amino acids. The DNA of the CDR3 is TGTGCCAGCAGTTGGAACCGGGACAGGGTAATCGAGACCCAGTACTTC. As protein: CASSWNRDRVIETQYF.

The genes are TRBV27 and TRBJ2-1; 9 bases are a match to TRBD2. The trim removed 1 base at V and 2 bases at J, leaving 9 bases unmatched. Germline-derived CDR1 and CDR2 are MNHEY and SMNVEV (reference sequence). The CDR3 is 18 amino acids. The CDR3 spells CASSLWAGGPMAYNEQFF. CDR3 nucleotides: TGTGCCAGCAGTTTATGGGCGGGAGGGCCGATGGCCTACAATGAGCAGTTCTTC.

The V gene is TRBV28, the J gene TRBJ2-7, with TRBD2 matching over 11 bases. V lost 10 bases to trimming and J lost 0 bases; unmatched junction nucleotides: 2. The CDR3 has 13 amino acids. From germline, CDR1 is MDHEN and CDR2 SYDVKM. As DNA, the CDR3 is TGTGCCACGACTAGCGGGATCTCCTACGAGCAGTACTTC. It yields the protein CATTSGISYEQYF.

This clone appeared a single time. CDR3 coding DNA: TGCGCCAGCAGCCGGACAGGGAGAGAAGATACGCAGTATTTT. Amino acid sequence: CASSRTGREDTQYF. The chain couples TRBV10-1 to TRBJ2-3; 8 bases line up with TRBD1. The CDR3 contains 14 residues. Germline CDR1 WNHNN, CDR2 SYGVQD (reference sequence). The ends lost 6 bases at V and 5 bases at J; junction bases unmatched: 7.

The chain has TRBV6-2 or TRBV6-3 and TRBJ2-6; TRBD1 aligns across 9 bases. With V trimmed by 2 bases and J by 0 bases, 2 bases remained unmatched. This CDR3 has 17 residues. CDR1 and CDR2 (germline): MNHEY, SVGEGT. CDR3 amino acids: CASSYDRGSSGANVLTF. The CDR3, as DNA: TGTGCCAGCAGTTACGACAGGGGGTCCTCTGGGGCCAACGTCCTGACTTTC.

This clone showed up just once. The rearrangement uses TRBV11-2 and TRBJ2-1, with D possibly being TRBD1 (5 bases). Trimming stripped 9 bases from V and 0 bases from J, with 9 bases between. There are 13 residues in the CDR3. CDR1 and CDR2 from the germline V gene are SGHAT and FQNNGV. CDR3 sequence reads: CASRQGSYNEQFF. CDR3 bases: TGTGCCAGTCGGCAGGGCTCCTACAATGAGCAGTTCTTC. Combining the CDR3 with reference TRBV11-2 and TRBJ2-1 gives the whole variable domain EAGVAQSPRYKIIEKRQSVAFWCNPISGHATLYWYQQILGQGPKLLIQFQNNGVVDDSQLPKDRFSAERLKGVDSTLKIQPAKLEDSAVYLCASRQGSYNEQFFGPGTRLTVL.

The chain couples TRBV5-1 to TRBJ2-6; 8 bases fit TRBD1. From germline, CDR1 is SGHRS and CDR2 YFSETQ. The CDR3 is made up of 19 amino acids. After removal of 4 bases from V and 0 bases from J, the junction contained 12 bases not matched to a gene. DNA of the CDR3: TGCGCCAGCAGCCTACGCCCGACAGGGGTGGTCTCTGGGGCCAACGTCCTGACTTTC. It translates to CASSLRPTGVVSGANVLTF.

The chain links TRBV7-2 to TRBJ2-7, with 11 nucleotides matching TRBD2. The CDR3 runs to 14 residues. Trimming removed 5 bases from V and 2 bases from J; junction bases left unmatched: 2. CDR1 is SGHTA, CDR2 FQGNSA, per germline. CDR3 residues: CASSLSGGAYEQYF. The CDR3 DNA is TGTGCCAGCAGCCTTAGCGGGGGGGCCTACGAGCAGTACTTC.

This clone appeared once. The chain couples TRBV28 to TRBJ1-2, with a possible D match to TRBD1 (5 bases). Germline CDR1 reads MDHEN; CDR2 reads SYDVKM. V was pared by 7 bases and J by 8 bases, with 14 bases between. The CDR3 spans 12 residues. CDR3 sequence reads: CASNQGLGGYTF. CDR3 nucleotides: TGTGCCAGCAATCAGGGTTTAGGCGGCTACACCTTC.